This T cell receptor beta chain was captured by sequencing in a study of T-cell memory formation after mild COVID-19. This clonotype has at least ten counts. Its antigen is still unknown. Points from the study as a whole: Contracting CD8+ clones were enriched in EMRA, CD4+ mainly in CM and EM. CD4+ bias marked clones expanding day 15 to 37, unlike balanced contracting clones.

Barcoded TCR alpha and TCR beta cDNA libraries with UMIs came from 5'RACE using constant-segment primers. TCRdb fed the 5' RACE reads into MiXCR, producing one record per CDR3 protein. Here the sample spans fewer than 50,000 distinct CDR3 sequences, about 7% being singletons. From germline, CDR1 is LGHNA and CDR2 YSLEER. CDR3 length: 14 residues. V lost 0 bases and J lost 2, with 6 bases in between. The TCR sequence derives from a man aged 18 to 30 who had mild COVID-19 (a few samples of this study predate the infection). Cell type and time point are not known. Sequencing used PBMCs or a T cell subset sorted from them (not recorded which). The rearrangement uses TRBV4-3 and TRBJ2-3; D is unclear. The CDR3 protein is CASSQDPVTDTQYF. CDR3 sequence (DNA): TGCGCCAGCAGCCAAGATCCAGTCACAGATACGCAGTATTTT.